Below, one T cell receptor (beta chain) is given with its context. This record belongs to a study of identifying expanded T cells in peripheral blood. Per germline, CDR1 SEHNR and CDR2 FQNEAQ (reference sequence). The ends were cut back, 2 bases at V and 6 bases at J, with 10 bases in the middle. CDR3 length: 14 amino acids. Produced via immunoSEQ multiplex PCR; TCRdb's table is partial and in-frame only. The sample records around 100,000 clones, around 90% being singletons. This chain uses TRBV7-9 with TRBJ2-2; D unclear. The sequencing input was blood. This sequence was found in a person aged 18 to 75 in good health. CDR3 in DNA: TGTGCCAGCAGCTTAAGTAGGTGGGCCGGGGAGCTGTTTTTT. Translated, it gives CASSLSRWAGELFF.